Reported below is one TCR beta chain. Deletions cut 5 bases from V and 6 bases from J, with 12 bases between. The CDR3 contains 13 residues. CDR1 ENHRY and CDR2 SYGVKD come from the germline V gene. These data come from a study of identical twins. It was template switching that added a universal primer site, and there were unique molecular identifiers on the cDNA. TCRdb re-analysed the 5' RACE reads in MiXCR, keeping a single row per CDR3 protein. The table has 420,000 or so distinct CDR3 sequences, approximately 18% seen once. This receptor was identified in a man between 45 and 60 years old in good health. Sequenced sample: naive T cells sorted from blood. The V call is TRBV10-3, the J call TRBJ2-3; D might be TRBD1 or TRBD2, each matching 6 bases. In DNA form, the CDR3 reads TGTGCCATCAGTACAGGGAGGTTGGATACGCAGTATTTT. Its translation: CAISTGRLDTQYF.